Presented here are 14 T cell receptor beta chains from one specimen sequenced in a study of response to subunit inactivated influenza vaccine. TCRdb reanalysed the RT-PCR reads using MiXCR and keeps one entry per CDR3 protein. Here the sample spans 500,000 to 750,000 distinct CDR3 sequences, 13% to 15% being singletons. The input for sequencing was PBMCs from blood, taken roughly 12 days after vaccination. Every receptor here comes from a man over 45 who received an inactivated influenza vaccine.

The CDR3 here is CASSLGIRDEQFF. CDR3 bases: TGTGCCAGCAGCTTAGGAATTCGGGATGAGCAGTTCTTC. The chain combines TRBV7-2 with TRBJ2-1; no clear D gene. Germline V gene sequence: CDR1 SGHTA, CDR2 FQGNSA. V dropped 1 base and J dropped 8 bases, with 9 bases sitting between them. The CDR3 consists of 13 residues.

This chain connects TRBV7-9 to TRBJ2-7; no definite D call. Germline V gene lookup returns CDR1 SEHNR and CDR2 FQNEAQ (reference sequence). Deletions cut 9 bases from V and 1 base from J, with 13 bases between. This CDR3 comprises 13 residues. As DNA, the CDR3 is TGTGCCAGTCAAAGGGCATCATCCTACGAGCAGTACTTC. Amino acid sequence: CASQRASSYEQYF.

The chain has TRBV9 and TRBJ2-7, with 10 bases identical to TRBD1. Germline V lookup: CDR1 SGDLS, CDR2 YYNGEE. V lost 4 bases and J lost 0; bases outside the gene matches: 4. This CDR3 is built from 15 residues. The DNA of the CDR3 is TGTGCCAGCAGCTATCGGACAGGGGGCTCCTACGAGCAGTACTTC. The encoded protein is CASSYRTGGSYEQYF.

Here the CDR3 reads CAWSVRGLSNQPQHF. DNA of the CDR3: TGTGCCTGGAGCGTGAGGGGGCTGAGCAATCAGCCCCAGCATTTT. This chain joins TRBV30 and TRBJ1-5, with 7 nucleotides matching TRBD1. The CDR3 is made up of 15 amino acids. CDR1 GTSNPN and CDR2 SVGIG come from the germline V gene (reference sequence). V shed 3 bases and J 1 base; nucleotides not matched to a gene: 6.

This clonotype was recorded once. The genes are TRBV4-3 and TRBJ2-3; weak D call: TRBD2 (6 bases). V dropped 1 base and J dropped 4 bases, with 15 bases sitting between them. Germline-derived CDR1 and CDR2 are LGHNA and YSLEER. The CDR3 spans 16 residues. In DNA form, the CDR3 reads TGCGCCAGCAGCCAAGCCGGACGGGGGAACTCAGATACGCAGTATTTT. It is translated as CASSQAGRGNSDTQYF.

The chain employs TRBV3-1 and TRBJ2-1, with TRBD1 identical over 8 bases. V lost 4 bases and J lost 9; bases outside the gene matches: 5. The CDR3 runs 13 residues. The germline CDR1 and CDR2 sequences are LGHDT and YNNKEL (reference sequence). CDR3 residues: CASSRTGFGEQFF. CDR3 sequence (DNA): TGTGCCAGCAGCCGGACAGGGTTCGGTGAGCAGTTCTTC.

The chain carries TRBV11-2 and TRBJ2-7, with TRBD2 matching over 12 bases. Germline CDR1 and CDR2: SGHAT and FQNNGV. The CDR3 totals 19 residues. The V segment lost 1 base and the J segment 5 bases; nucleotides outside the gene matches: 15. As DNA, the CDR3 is TGTGCCAGCAGCTTAGTTGCGAGACTAGCGGGAGAAATGGAACACGAGCAGTACTTC. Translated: CASSLVARLAGEMEHEQYF.

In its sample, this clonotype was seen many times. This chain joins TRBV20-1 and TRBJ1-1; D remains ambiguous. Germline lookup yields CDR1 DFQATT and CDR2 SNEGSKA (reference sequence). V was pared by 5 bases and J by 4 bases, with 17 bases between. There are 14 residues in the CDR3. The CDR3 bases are TGCAGTGCTGAGGACGACCGTAGCGTCACTGAAGCTTTCTTT. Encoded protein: CSAEDDRSVTEAFF.

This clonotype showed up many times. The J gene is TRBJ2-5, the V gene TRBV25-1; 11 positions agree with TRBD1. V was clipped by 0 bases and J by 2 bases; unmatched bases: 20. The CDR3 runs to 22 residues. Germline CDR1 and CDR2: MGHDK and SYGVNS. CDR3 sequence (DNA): TGTGCCAGCAGTGAATATAGCGGGACAGGGGGGACCTTCCGGAGGGATCAAGAGACCCAGTACTTC. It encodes CASSEYSGTGGTFRRDQETQYF.

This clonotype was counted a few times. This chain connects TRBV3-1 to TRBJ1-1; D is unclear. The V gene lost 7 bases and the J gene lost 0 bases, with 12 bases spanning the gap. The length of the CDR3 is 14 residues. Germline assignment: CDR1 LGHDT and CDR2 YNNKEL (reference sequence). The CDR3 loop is CASTANTMNTEAFF. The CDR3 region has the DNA TGTGCCAGCACAGCCAATACGATGAACACTGAAGCTTTCTTT.

CDR3 loop: CSALMRSKNIQYF. The CDR3 DNA sequence: TGCAGTGCCCTTATGAGGTCCAAAAACATTCAGTACTTC. J is TRBJ2-4 and V is TRBV20-1; D uncertain. The V gene lost 6 bases and the J gene lost 2 bases, with 11 bases spanning the gap. Germline lookup yields CDR1 DFQATT and CDR2 SNEGSKA (reference sequence). The CDR3 extends over 13 amino acids.

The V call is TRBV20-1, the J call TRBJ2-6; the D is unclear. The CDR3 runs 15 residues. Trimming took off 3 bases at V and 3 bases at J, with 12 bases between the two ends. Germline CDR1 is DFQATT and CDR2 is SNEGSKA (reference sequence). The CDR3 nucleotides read TGCAGTGCTAGTTCTCGGAGCTGTGGGGCCAACGTCCTGACTTTC. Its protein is CSASSRSCGANVLTF.

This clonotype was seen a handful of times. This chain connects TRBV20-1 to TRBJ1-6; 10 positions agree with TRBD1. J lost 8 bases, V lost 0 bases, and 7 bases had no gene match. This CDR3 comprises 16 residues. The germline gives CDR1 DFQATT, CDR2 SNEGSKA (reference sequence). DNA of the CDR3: TGCAGTGCTAGAGAAACCCGGACAGGGGGTTATTCACCCCTCCACTTT. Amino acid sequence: CSARETRTGGYSPLHF.

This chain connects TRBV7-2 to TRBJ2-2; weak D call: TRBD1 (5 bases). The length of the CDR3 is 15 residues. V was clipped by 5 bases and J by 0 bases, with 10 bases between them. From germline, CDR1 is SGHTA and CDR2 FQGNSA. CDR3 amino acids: CASSDSDANTGELFF. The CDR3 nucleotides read TGTGCCAGCAGCGACAGTGATGCGAACACCGGGGAGCTGTTTTTT.